This TCR beta chain appears in the sequencing data of a study of T cells after yellow fever vaccination. V was clipped by 0 bases and J by 4 bases, with 7 bases between them. The V gene's germline CDR1 is DFQATT and CDR2 SNEGSKA (reference sequence). The CDR3 runs 13 residues. This clonotype was recorded a few times. What it recognizes is unknown. Study results and caveats: A secondary response was less intense yet reached its peak sooner, at day 5 versus 15. Subsequent to the booster, the majority of primary-vaccination clones reappeared (approximately 95% CD4, 85% to 90% CD8).

It was through 5'RACE template switching that TCR cDNA was made, with a universal primer site and UMIs added. From the 5' RACE reads, TCRdb called clonotypes with MiXCR, one entry per CDR3 protein. Of 250,000 to 300,000 distinct CDR3 sequences in the sample, approximately 13% were seen once. Specimen: CD4+ T cells sorted from PBMCs, collected 45 days after the yellow fever booster vaccination. This clonotype originated in a man aged 25-45 years who received the YFV17D yellow fever vaccine. V gene TRBV20-1 combines with J gene TRBJ2-4, with D unresolved. CDR3 nucleotides: TGCAGTGCTAGAGAAACGACGAAAAACATTCAGTACTTC. Amino acids: CSARETTKNIQYF.